Listed here is a single T cell receptor beta chain. These data come from a study of T cells in Graves' hyperthyroidism and ophthalmopathy. The V end was cut by 0 bases, the J end by 8 bases, with 10 bases between. This CDR3 is built from 13 residues. CDR1 SGHDN and CDR2 FVKESK come from the germline V gene. It was RNA transcripts that yielded the amplified TCR beta CDR3 regions. With the HTBI primer set, the TCR CDR3 went through a first round of RT-PCR. Via MiXCR, TCRdb re-called the multiplex PCR reads, giving one row per CDR3 protein. The sample contains 370,000 or so distinct CDR3 sequences, 25% of which appear only once.

This chain connects TRBV14 to TRBJ1-1, with D tentatively TRBD1 (6 bases). Source material: blood. This clonotype was sampled from a man aged 50 or older with Graves' hyperthyroidism. The CDR3 loop is CASSQDLRGEAFF. As DNA, the CDR3 is TGTGCCAGCAGCCAAGATCTTAGGGGGGAAGCTTTCTTT.